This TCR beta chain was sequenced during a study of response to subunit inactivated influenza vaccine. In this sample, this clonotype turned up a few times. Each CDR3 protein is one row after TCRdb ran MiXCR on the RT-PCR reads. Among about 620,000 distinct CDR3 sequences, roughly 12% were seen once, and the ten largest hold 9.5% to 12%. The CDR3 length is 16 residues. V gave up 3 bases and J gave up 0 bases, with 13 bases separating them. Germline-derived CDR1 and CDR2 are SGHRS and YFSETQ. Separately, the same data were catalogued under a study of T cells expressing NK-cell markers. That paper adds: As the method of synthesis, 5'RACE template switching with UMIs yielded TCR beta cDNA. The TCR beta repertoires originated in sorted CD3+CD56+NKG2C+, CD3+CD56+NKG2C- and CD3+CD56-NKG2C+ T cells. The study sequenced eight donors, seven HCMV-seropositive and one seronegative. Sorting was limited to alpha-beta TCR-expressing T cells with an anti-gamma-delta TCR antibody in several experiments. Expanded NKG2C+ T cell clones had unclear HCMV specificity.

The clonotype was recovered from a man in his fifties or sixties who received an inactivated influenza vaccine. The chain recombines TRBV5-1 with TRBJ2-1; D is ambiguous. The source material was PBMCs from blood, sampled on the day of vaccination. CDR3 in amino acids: CASSSTGPRSYNEQFF. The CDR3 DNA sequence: TGCGCCAGCAGCTCGACTGGGCCCCGCTCCTACAATGAGCAGTTCTTC. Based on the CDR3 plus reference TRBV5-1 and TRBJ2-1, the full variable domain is KAGVTQTPRYLIKTRGQQVTLSCSPISGHRSVSWYQQTPGQGLQFLFEYFSETQRNKGNFPGRFSGRQFSNSRSEMNVSTLELGDSALYLCASSSTGPRSYNEQFFGPGTRLTVL.